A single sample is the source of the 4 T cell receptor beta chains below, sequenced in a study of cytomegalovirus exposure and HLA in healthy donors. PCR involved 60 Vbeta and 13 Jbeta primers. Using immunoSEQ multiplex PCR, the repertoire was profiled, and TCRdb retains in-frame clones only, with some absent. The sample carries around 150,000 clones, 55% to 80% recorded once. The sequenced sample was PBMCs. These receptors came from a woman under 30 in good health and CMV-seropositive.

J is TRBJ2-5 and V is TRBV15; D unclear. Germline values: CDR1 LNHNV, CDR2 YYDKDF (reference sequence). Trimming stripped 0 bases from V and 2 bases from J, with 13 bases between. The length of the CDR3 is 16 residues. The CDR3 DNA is TGTGCCACCAGCAGAGATAGGCAGGAACCGCAAGAGACCCAGTACTTC. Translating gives CATSRDRQEPQETQYF.

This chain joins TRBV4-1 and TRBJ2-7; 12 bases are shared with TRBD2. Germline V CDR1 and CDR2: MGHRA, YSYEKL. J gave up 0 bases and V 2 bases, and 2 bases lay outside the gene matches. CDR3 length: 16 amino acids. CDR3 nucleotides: TGCGCCAGCAGCCAAATACTAGCGGGAGGCTCCTACGAGCAGTACTTC. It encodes CASSQILAGGSYEQYF.

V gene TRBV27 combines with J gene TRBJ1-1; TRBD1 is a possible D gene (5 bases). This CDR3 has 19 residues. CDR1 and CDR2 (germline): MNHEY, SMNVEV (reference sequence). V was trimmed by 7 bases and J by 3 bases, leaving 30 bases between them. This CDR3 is CASNALSVGGHLGHTEAFF. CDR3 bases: TGTGCCAGCAACGCCCTATCGGTGGGGGGTCACCTGGGCCACACTGAAGCTTTCTTT.

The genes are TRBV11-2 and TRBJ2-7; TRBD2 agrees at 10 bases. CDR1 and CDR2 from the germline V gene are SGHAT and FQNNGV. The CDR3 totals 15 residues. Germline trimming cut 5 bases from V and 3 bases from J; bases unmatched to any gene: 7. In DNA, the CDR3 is TGTGCCAGCAGCCTGACTAGCGGGCTTTACTACGAGCAGTACTTC. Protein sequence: CASSLTSGLYYEQYF.